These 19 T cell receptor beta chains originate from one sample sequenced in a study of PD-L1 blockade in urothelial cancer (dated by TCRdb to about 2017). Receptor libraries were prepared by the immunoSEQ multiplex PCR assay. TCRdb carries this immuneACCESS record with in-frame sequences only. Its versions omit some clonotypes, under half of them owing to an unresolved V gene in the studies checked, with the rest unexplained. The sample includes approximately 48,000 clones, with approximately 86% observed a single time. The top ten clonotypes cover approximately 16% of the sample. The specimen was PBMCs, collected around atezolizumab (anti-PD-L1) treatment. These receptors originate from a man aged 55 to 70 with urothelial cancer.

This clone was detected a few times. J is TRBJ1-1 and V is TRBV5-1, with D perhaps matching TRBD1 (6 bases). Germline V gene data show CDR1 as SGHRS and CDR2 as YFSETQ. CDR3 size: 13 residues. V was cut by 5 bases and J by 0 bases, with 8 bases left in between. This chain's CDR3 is CASSGQMNTEAFF. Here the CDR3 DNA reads TGCGCCAGCAGTGGACAGATGAACACTGAAGCTTTCTTT.

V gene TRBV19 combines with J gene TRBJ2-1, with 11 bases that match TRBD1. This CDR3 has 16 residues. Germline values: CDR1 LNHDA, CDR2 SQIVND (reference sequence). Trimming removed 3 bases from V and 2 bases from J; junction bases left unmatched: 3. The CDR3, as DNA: TGTGCCAGTAGTATTAGGGGACAGGGGGCCTACAATGAGCAGTTCTTC. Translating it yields CASSIRGQGAYNEQFF.

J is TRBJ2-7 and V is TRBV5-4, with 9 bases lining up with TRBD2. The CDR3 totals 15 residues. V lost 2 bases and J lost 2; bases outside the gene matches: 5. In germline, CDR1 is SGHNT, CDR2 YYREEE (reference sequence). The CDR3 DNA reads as TGTGCCAGCAGCTTCGGGGTAGCGGGGGCCTACGAGCAGTACTTC. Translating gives CASSFGVAGAYEQYF.

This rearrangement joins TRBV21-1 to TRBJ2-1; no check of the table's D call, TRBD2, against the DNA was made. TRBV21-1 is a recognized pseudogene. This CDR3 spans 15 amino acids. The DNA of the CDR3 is TGTGCCAGCAGCAAGTTAGCGGGAGGGTGTCCTGAGCAGTTCTTC. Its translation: CASSKLAGGCPEQFF.

CDR3 bases: TGTGCCAGCAGCTTGCGTACAGCGGGACGCACAGATACGCAGTATTTT. Its protein is CASSLRTAGRTDTQYF. The chain couples TRBV5-4 to TRBJ2-3, with 7 bases lining up with TRBD2. The J segment lost 1 base and the V segment lost 1 base, leaving 6 bases of the junction unmatched. Per the germline V gene, CDR1 is SGHNT and CDR2 is YYREEE (reference sequence). The CDR3 spans 16 residues.

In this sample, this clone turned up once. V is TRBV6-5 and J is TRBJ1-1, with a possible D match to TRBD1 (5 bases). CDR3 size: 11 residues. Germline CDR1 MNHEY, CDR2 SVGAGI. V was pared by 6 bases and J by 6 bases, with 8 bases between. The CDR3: CASRSTAEAFF. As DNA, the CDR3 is TGTGCCAGCAGATCGACAGCTGAAGCTTTCTTT.

The CDR3, as DNA: TGTGCCAGCAGTCCGGACTCTTACAATGAGCAGTTCTTC. Translated: CASSPDSYNEQFF. This chain connects TRBV7-9 to TRBJ2-1; the D gene is possibly TRBD2 (5 bases). The germline CDR1 and CDR2 sequences are SEHNR and FQNEAQ (reference sequence). The CDR3 length is 13 residues. V shed 6 bases and J shed 4 bases, with 10 bases lying between them.

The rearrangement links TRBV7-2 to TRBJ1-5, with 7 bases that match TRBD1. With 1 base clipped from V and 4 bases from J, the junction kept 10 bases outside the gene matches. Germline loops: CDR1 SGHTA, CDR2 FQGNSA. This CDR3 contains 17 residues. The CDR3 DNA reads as TGTGCCAGCAGCTTAGGAAGGGGGCTAACGGGGAATCAGCCCCAGCATTTT. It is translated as CASSLGRGLTGNQPQHF.

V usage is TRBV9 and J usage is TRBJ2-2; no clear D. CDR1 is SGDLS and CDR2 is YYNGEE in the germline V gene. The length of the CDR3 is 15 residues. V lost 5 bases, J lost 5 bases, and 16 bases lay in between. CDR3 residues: CASSQLAEKTGELFF. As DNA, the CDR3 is TGTGCCAGCAGTCAACTTGCGGAGAAGACCGGGGAGCTGTTTTTT.

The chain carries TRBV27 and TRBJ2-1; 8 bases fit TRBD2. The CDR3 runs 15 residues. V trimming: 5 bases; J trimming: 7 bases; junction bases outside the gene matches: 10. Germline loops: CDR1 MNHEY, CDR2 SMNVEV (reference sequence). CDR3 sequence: CASSGRGGPVNEQFF. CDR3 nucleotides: TGTGCCAGCAGTGGTCGGGGGGGCCCTGTTAATGAGCAGTTCTTC.

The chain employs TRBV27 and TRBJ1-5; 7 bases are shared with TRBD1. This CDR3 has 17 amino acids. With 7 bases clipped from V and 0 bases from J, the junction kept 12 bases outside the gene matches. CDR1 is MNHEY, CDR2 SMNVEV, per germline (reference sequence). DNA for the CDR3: TGTGCCAGCAACCGATGGAGGACAGGTGATAGCAATCAGCCCCAGCATTTT. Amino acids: CASNRWRTGDSNQPQHF.

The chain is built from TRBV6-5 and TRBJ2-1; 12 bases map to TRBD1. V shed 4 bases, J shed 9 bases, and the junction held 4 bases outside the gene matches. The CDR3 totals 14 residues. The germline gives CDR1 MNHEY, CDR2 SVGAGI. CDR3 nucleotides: TGTGCCAGCAGTTTTGGGACAGGGGGCGGTGAGCAGTTCTTC. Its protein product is CASSFGTGGGEQFF.

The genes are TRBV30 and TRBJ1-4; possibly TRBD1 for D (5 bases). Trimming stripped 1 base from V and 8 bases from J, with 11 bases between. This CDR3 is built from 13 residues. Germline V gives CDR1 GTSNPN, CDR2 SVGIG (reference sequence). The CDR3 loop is CAWSGGVREKLFF. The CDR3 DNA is TGTGCCTGGAGTGGGGGGGTTCGCGAAAAACTGTTTTTT.

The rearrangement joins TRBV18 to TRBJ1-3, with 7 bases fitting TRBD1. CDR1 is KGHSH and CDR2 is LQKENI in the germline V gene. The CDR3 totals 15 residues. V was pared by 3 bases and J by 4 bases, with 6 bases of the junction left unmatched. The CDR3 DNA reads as TGTGCCAGCTCACCCTCCGGGACAGAAGGAAACACCATATATTTT. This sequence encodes CASSPSGTEGNTIYF. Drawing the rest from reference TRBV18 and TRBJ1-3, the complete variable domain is NAGVMQNPRHLVRRRGQEARLRCSPMKGHSHVYWYRQLPEEGLKFMVYLQKENIIDESGMPKERFSAEFPKEGPSILRIQQVVRGDSAAYFCASSPSGTEGNTIYFGEGSWLTVV.

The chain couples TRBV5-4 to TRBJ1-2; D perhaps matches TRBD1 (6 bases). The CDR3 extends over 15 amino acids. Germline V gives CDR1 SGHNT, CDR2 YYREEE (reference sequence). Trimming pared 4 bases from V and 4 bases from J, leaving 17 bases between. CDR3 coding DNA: TGTGCCAGCAGCCTTCCCGGGAGGGGGATCTATGGCTACACCTTC. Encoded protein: CASSLPGRGIYGYTF.

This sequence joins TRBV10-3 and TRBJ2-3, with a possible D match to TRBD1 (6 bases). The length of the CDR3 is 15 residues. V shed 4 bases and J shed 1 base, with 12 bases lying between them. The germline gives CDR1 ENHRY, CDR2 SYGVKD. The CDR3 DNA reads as TGTGCCATCAGTGCCGACAGGATGGGCACAGATACGCAGTATTTT. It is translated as CAISADRMGTDTQYF.

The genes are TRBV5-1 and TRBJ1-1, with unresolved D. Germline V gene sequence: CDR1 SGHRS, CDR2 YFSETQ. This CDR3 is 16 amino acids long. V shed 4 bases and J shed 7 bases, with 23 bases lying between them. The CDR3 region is CASSRGSPDGLDEAFF. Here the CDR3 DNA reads TGCGCCAGCAGCCGCGGGTCCCCTGATGGATTGGATGAAGCTTTCTTT. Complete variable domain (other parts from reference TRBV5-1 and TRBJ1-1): KAGVTQTPRYLIKTRGQQVTLSCSPISGHRSVSWYQQTPGQGLQFLFEYFSETQRNKGNFPGRFSGRQFSNSRSEMNVSTLELGDSALYLCASSRGSPDGLDEAFFGQGTRLTVV.

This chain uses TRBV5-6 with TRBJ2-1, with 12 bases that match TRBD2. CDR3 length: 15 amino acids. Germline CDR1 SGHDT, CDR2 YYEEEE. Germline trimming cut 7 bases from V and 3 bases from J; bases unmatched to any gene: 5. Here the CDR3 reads CASCPGLAGYNEQFF. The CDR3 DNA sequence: TGTGCCAGCTGTCCGGGACTAGCGGGCTACAATGAGCAGTTCTTC.

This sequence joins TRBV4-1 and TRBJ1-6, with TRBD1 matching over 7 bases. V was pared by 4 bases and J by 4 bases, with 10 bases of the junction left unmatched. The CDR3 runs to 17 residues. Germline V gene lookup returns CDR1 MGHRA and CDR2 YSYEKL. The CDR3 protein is CASSRDRVVRYNSPLHF. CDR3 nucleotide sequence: TGCGCCAGCAGCCGCGACAGGGTGGTGCGGTATAATTCACCCCTCCACTTT.